Listed here are 19 T cell receptor beta chains from one sample, sequenced in a study of a mutant IDH1 vaccine in newly diagnosed glioma. Clones were read by immunoSEQ multiplex PCR, and TCRdb kept only the in-frame ones, dropping some. This sample has 40,000 or so clones, with roughly 82% found just once. As for time point: week 47, end of study. Vaccination comprised doses that each held 300 ug of mutant IDH1 20-mer peptide, plus topical imiquimod. These receptors' targets are unknown. Sample: PBMCs, taken from a glioma patient whose treatment included an IDH1 peptide vaccine. The receptors stem from a man aged 18 to 30 with glioma. Some clones in this sample may be carry-over from other donors' samples.

V gene TRBV6-6 combines with J gene TRBJ2-7; the match to TRBD1 covers 12 bases. The CDR3 extends over 15 amino acids. Per the germline V gene, CDR1 is MNHNY and CDR2 is SVGAGI (reference sequence). The V segment lost 6 bases and the J segment 4 bases; nucleotides outside the gene matches: 7. CDR3 coding DNA: TGTGCCAGCAGATTCCCGGGACAGGGGGCTTACGAGCAGTACTTC. It encodes CASRFPGQGAYEQYF.

The chain is built from TRBV29-1 and TRBJ1-3; D is unclear. The germline V gene has CDR1 SQVTM and CDR2 ANQGSEA. The CDR3 consists of 12 residues. Trimming pared 6 bases from V and 2 bases from J, leaving 8 bases between. CDR3 in amino acids: CSVLLTGNTIYF. The CDR3 region has the DNA TGCAGCGTGCTGTTGACTGGAAACACCATATATTTT.

This chain connects TRBV19 to TRBJ2-7; TRBD2 matches at 7 bases. V lost 6 bases, J lost 0 bases, and 5 bases stayed unmatched. CDR3 length: 14 residues. Germline CDR1 is LNHDA and CDR2 is SQIVND (reference sequence). CDR3 DNA sequence: TGTGCCAGTAGCTTGCTAGCGGACTCCTACGAGCAGTACTTC. Encoded protein: CASSLLADSYEQYF.

The CDR3 here is CASSLGSSGSPETQYF. The CDR3 DNA follows: TGCGCCAGCAGCTTGGGGTCTAGCGGGAGTCCAGAGACCCAGTACTTC. V usage is TRBV5-1 and J usage is TRBJ2-5, with 10 bases identical to TRBD2. The V gene end was trimmed by 0 bases and the J gene end by 4 bases; junction bases not matched to a gene: 6. Germline V CDR1 and CDR2: SGHRS, YFSETQ. The length of the CDR3 is 16 residues.

The chain uses TRBV19 and TRBJ2-2; tentative D call: TRBD2 (5 bases). V lost 7 bases to trimming and J lost 0 bases, with 12 bases between them. This CDR3 has 15 amino acids. Germline-derived CDR1 and CDR2 are LNHDA and SQIVND (reference sequence). CDR3 coding DNA: TGTGCCAGTAAACGGACTCACGCGAACACCGGGGAGCTGTTTTTT. The encoded protein is CASKRTHANTGELFF.

V and J are TRBV19 and TRBJ1-1; D gene uncertain. The CDR3 loop spans 12 amino acids. V was trimmed by 5 bases and J by 4 bases, leaving 8 bases between them. Germline assignment: CDR1 LNHDA and CDR2 SQIVND (reference sequence). CDR3 in amino acids: CASSALVTEAFF. CDR3 coding DNA: TGTGCCAGTAGTGCCCTAGTCACTGAAGCTTTCTTT.

V is TRBV6-5 and J is TRBJ2-7; 8 bases are shared with TRBD2. V was clipped by 5 bases and J by 0 bases; unmatched bases: 6. Germline values: CDR1 MNHEY, CDR2 SVGAGI. The CDR3 contains 15 residues. CDR3 sequence reads: CASSPLAGSSYEQYF. The CDR3 DNA reads TGTGCCAGCAGTCCCTTAGCGGGGAGCTCCTACGAGCAGTACTTC.

This clone was detected only a few times. This chain joins TRBV30 and TRBJ1-1; possibly TRBD1 for D (5 bases). Germline V gene sequence: CDR1 GTSNPN, CDR2 SVGIG (reference sequence). This CDR3 comprises 17 residues. V was trimmed by 4 bases and J by 1 base, leaving 22 bases between them. The CDR3 here is CAWMSALGVTRNTEAFF. DNA for the CDR3: TGTGCCTGGATGTCGGCATTGGGGGTAACCCGGAACACTGAAGCTTTCTTT.

This rearrangement joins TRBV6-5 to TRBJ2-5; the D is unclear. The V end was cut by 0 bases, the J end by 6 bases, with 14 bases between. This CDR3 contains 15 residues. The germline CDR1 and CDR2 sequences are MNHEY and SVGAGI. The CDR3 region is CASSYSNPGQKTQYF. The CDR3 nucleotides read TGTGCCAGCAGTTACTCGAATCCAGGCCAGAAGACCCAGTACTTC.

CDR3 sequence: CASSEGRGNTEAFF. The CDR3 region has the DNA TGTGCCAGCAGTGAAGGAAGGGGGAACACTGAAGCTTTCTTT. The V and J genes are TRBV2 and TRBJ1-1, with D possibly matching TRBD1 (5 bases). V lost 1 base to trimming and J lost 1 base, with 7 bases between them. The CDR3 totals 14 residues. The germline V gene has CDR1 SNHLY and CDR2 FYNNEI.

The V gene is TRBV4-2, the J gene TRBJ2-6; D is undetermined. The germline V gene encodes CDR1 LGHNA and CDR2 YNFKEQ. The CDR3 runs to 13 residues. Trimming cost V 4 bases and J 16 bases, with 17 bases left between them. The CDR3 is CASSPSPWAQLTF. The DNA of the CDR3 is TGTGCCAGCAGCCCTTCGCCGTGGGCTCAACTGACTTTC.

The chain has TRBV11-1 and TRBJ2-1; 9 positions match TRBD1. Germline CDR1 and CDR2: SGHAT and FQDESV (reference sequence). The CDR3 length is 18 residues. J was trimmed by 8 bases and V by 3 bases; bases with no gene match: 17. The CDR3 DNA reads TGTGCCAGCAGCTTTGATCTACTAGCCGGGACAGGGTATGATGAGCAGTTCTTC. Translating it yields CASSFDLLAGTGYDEQFF.

This chain joins TRBV9 and TRBJ2-3; 13 bases are a match to TRBD2. The CDR3 covers 16 residues. Per the germline V gene, CDR1 is SGDLS and CDR2 is YYNGEE. The V gene end was trimmed by 3 bases and the J gene end by 6 bases; junction bases not matched to a gene: 7. Written as DNA, the CDR3 is TGTGCCAGCAGCGCGACACTAGCGGGAGGGAGGGATACGCAGTATTTT. Translated, it gives CASSATLAGGRDTQYF.

This clone was observed a handful of times. The gene calls are TRBV7-8 and TRBJ1-3; possible D gene TRBD1, 6 bases. Trimming removed 0 bases from V and 1 base from J, with 13 bases in between. Germline assignment: CDR1 SGHVS and CDR2 FQNEAQ. CDR3 length: 17 amino acids. This CDR3 reads CASSLAFAGASGNTIYF. In nucleotides, the CDR3 is TGTGCCAGCAGCTTAGCTTTTGCAGGGGCGTCTGGAAACACCATATATTTT.

This clone showed up just once. The chain links TRBV19 to TRBJ1-5; D is undetermined. There are 13 residues in the CDR3. Germline CDR1 and CDR2: LNHDA and SQIVND (reference sequence). The V end was cut by 3 bases, the J end by 7 bases, with 10 bases between. The CDR3 is CASSMGFRQPQHF. CDR3 nucleotide sequence: TGTGCCAGTAGTATGGGGTTCAGGCAGCCCCAGCATTTT.

The chain employs TRBV27 and TRBJ2-7; TRBD2 matches at 8 bases. CDR3 size: 15 residues. The V gene end was trimmed by 4 bases and the J gene end by 1 base; junction bases not matched to a gene: 6. Looked up from germline, CDR1 is MNHEY and CDR2 is SMNVEV (reference sequence). The CDR3 sequence: CASSYRGGRSYEQYF. CDR3 nucleotides: TGTGCCAGCAGTTATCGGGGGGGGAGGTCCTACGAGCAGTACTTC.

The V and J genes are TRBV5-6 and TRBJ2-2; 8 bases line up with TRBD1. The CDR3 consists of 17 residues. Germline CDR1 reads SGHDT; CDR2 reads YYEEEE. The V segment lost 4 bases and the J segment 6 bases; nucleotides outside the gene matches: 14. CDR3 amino acids: CASSPPGQEAGAGELFF. Here the CDR3 DNA reads TGTGCCAGCAGCCCTCCGGGACAGGAAGCAGGCGCCGGGGAGCTGTTTTTT. Combining the CDR3 with reference TRBV5-6 and TRBJ2-2 gives the whole variable domain DAGVTQSPTHLIKTRGQQVTLRCSPKSGHDTVSWYQQALGQGPQFIFQYYEEEERQRGNFPDRFSGHQFPNYSSELNVNALLLGDSALYLCASSPPGQEAGAGELFFGEGSRLTVL.

The rearrangement uses TRBV4-1 and TRBJ2-5; the match to TRBD1 covers 8 bases. The CDR3 loop spans 18 amino acids. CDR1 is MGHRA and CDR2 is YSYEKL in the germline V gene. V shed 4 bases, J shed 4 bases, and the junction held 17 bases outside the gene matches. The CDR3 bases are TGCGCCAGCAGCCCCCGGACAGGGAATGGGGCTGGGGGAGAGACCCAGTACTTC. This gives the protein CASSPRTGNGAGGETQYF.

The chain links TRBV18 to TRBJ1-1; D is undetermined. Trimming pared 0 bases from V and 3 bases from J, leaving 8 bases between. This CDR3 is built from 14 residues. Germline CDR1 and CDR2: KGHSH and LQKENI. CDR3 residues: CASSPPAGDTEAFF. In nucleotides, the CDR3 is TGTGCCAGCTCACCACCGGCTGGGGACACTGAAGCTTTCTTT. The full variable domain, its missing parts supplied by reference TRBV18 and TRBJ1-1, is NAGVMQNPRHLVRRRGQEARLRCSPMKGHSHVYWYRQLPEEGLKFMVYLQKENIIDESGMPKERFSAEFPKEGPSILRIQQVVRGDSAAYFCASSPPAGDTEAFFGQGTRLTVV.